This TCR beta chain was profiled in a study of blood T cell repertoires in COVID-19. Study overall: Donors in the United States, Italy and Spain gave samples during acute or convalescent COVID-19.

The germline V gene has CDR1 MDHEN and CDR2 SYDVKM. V lost 5 bases and J lost 11; bases outside the gene matches: 8. The CDR3 consists of 12 residues. In the source study's methods: It was from reference gene primer amplification that nucleated cell counts were estimated. Only in-frame clones appear in the TCRdb table, and some are missing; sequencing was by immunoSEQ multiplex PCR. The DNA gave D and trimming, while V, J and clone size come from that table. The repertoire holds around 57,000 clones, under 85% seen once, with around 5.1% in the top ten. V is TRBV28 and J is TRBJ1-1; TRBD1 agrees at 7 bases. The clonotype was recovered from a woman in her seventies with acute or convalescent COVID-19. Sequencing used peripheral blood. The CDR3: CASSQPDRLAFF. The DNA for the CDR3 is TGTGCCAGCAGTCAACCGGACAGGTTGGCTTTCTTT.